This TCR beta chain was found in a study of CD8 T cells in Susac syndrome. Study-wide points: Susac-specific public clones were found in both the total CD8+ and the CD8+ TEMRA repertoires, with some 15 in the former and roughly five in the latter.

V dropped 0 bases and J dropped 8 bases, with 12 bases sitting between them. CDR3 length equals 14 residues. Per the germline V gene, CDR1 is SGHRS and CDR2 is YFSETQ. Random hexamers were used to reverse transcribe the RNA input (0.5 to 1 ug). TCR beta CDR3 was amplified by immunoSEQ multiplex PCR. This amplification extended across 54 Vbeta and 13 Jbeta segments. One entry per CDR3 protein results from TCRdb running MiXCR on the immunoSEQ multiplex PCR reads. This table has 100,000 to 150,000 distinct CDR3 sequences, about 93% appearing once. In the case of this clonotype: What it binds is not known.

The origin of this receptor is a human donor with Susac syndrome. The chain couples TRBV5-1 to TRBJ1-3, with D perhaps matching TRBD1 (6 bases). The specimen was CD8+ T cells from PBMCs. In DNA form, the CDR3 reads TGCGCCAGCAGCTTGGACAGGGTTACGGACACCATATATTTT. Encoded protein: CASSLDRVTDTIYF.